The 7 T cell receptor beta chains below all came from one sample that was sequenced in a study of blood T cell repertoires in COVID-19. Data came from immunoSEQ multiplex PCR; TCRdb stores just in-frame clones and leaves some out. This table holds roughly 190,000 clones, around nine tenths found once. The specimen was peripheral blood. Receptors originate from a man younger than 30 with active or convalescent COVID-19.

The CDR3: CASSVGQGNTEAFF. Written as DNA, the CDR3 is TGTGCCAGCAGCGTAGGACAGGGGAACACTGAAGCTTTCTTT. The chain carries TRBV9 and TRBJ1-1, with 7 bases lining up with TRBD1. After removal of 0 bases from V and 1 base from J, the junction contained 0 bases not matched to a gene. The CDR3 runs to 14 residues. Germline V gene lookup returns CDR1 SGDLS and CDR2 YYNGEE.

The chain uses TRBV12-3 or TRBV12-4 and TRBJ1-5; D might be TRBD1 (6 bases). The CDR3 length is 13 residues. Trimming shortened V by 4 bases and J by 4 bases, and 8 bases separated the two germline ends. Written as DNA, the CDR3 is TGTGCCAGCAGTTACAGGGAGAATCAGCCCCAGCATTTT. Translating gives CASSYRENQPQHF.

This clone has a single count. The V and J genes are TRBV5-5 and TRBJ2-1, with D possibly being TRBD2 (7 bases). This CDR3 has 14 amino acids. CDR1 and CDR2 from the germline V gene are SGHKS and YYEKEE (reference sequence). The V gene lost 7 bases and the J gene lost 2 bases, with 13 bases spanning the gap. CDR3: CASSGEGAYNEQFF. CDR3 bases: TGTGCCAGCTCTGGGGAGGGGGCCTACAATGAGCAGTTCTTC.

This clone was counted between two and nine times. This chain joins TRBV13 and TRBJ2-3; perhaps TRBD2 as D (6 bases). The CDR3 length is 13 residues. The germline V and J ends were trimmed by 3 bases and 6 bases, with 10 bases remaining between them. Germline V gives CDR1 PRHDT, CDR2 FYEKMQ (reference sequence). CDR3 sequence (DNA): TGTGCCAGCAGCTTTACGGGGGACGATACGCAGTATTTT. It specifies CASSFTGDDTQYF.

V gene TRBV5-4 combines with J gene TRBJ1-5, with a possible D match to TRBD1 (6 bases). There are 14 residues in the CDR3. CDR1 and CDR2 (germline): SGHNT, YYREEE (reference sequence). Trimming pared 2 bases from V and 2 bases from J, leaving 8 bases between. CDR3 sequence (DNA): TGTGCCAGCAGCTTAGCAGGGGGCAATCAGCCCCAGCATTTT. This encodes CASSLAGGNQPQHF. The full variable domain, with the rest looked up from reference TRBV5-4 and TRBJ1-5, is ETGVTQSPTHLIKTRGQQVTLRCSSQSGHNTVSWYQQALGQGPQFIFQYYREEENGRGNFPPRFSGLQFPNYSSELNVNALELDDSALYLCASSLAGGNQPQHFGDGTRLSIL.

This sequence joins TRBV9 and TRBJ1-3, with D maybe TRBD1 (5 bases). The germline V gene encodes CDR1 SGDLS and CDR2 YYNGEE. The CDR3 runs 15 residues. V was pared by 7 bases and J by 1 base, with 15 bases between. CDR3 coding DNA: TGTGCCAGCGGAAACCCGACAGCGTCTGGAAACACCATATATTTT. Translated, it gives CASGNPTASGNTIYF.

This chain links TRBV18 with TRBJ1-2, with unresolved D. CDR1 is KGHSH and CDR2 is LQKENI in the germline V gene. The CDR3 has 13 residues. The ends were cut back, 3 bases at V and 5 bases at J, with 10 bases in the middle. The CDR3 here is CASSPPERYGYTF. The CDR3 DNA reads TGTGCCAGCTCACCCCCCGAGAGGTATGGCTACACCTTC.